One T cell receptor (beta chain) is described in this entry. The antigen is not known. The data originate from a study of T cell responses to AZD1222 COVID-19 vaccine. Study-wide findings and caveats: Donors skewed white British and female; clonal diversity was possibly underestimated.

Produced via immunoSEQ multiplex PCR; TCRdb's table is partial and in-frame only. The sample lists around 130,000 clones, about 91% seen once, with 1.5% to 2% in the top ten. The sample was peripheral blood, taken 28 days after the second AZD1222 dose. The source is an adult who received the AZD1222 COVID-19 vaccine.

Written as DNA, the CDR3 is TGTGCCAGTAGTCCAGGACAGGGATCCAGGCAGCCCCAGCATTTT. Its translation is CASSPGQGSRQPQHF. This sequence joins TRBV19 and TRBJ1-5, with TRBD1 matching 8 bases. The CDR3 runs to 15 residues. V lost 5 bases and J lost 7; bases outside the gene matches: 10. The germline gives CDR1 LNHDA, CDR2 SQIVND (reference sequence).